The 28 T cell receptor beta chains in this list originate from one sample, sequenced in a study of blood T cell repertoires in COVID-19. The table came from immunoSEQ multiplex PCR; TCRdb's copy has only in-frame clones and leaves some out. The data show 150,000 to 200,000 clones, 65% to 85% seen once. Sequenced: PBMCs or T cells enriched from blood (not recorded which). Source of these receptors: a woman aged 30 to 39 who had been exposed to COVID-19.

J is TRBJ1-1 and V is TRBV27, with no clear D. This CDR3 is 13 amino acids long. Germline V gives CDR1 MNHEY, CDR2 SMNVEV (reference sequence). The V end was cut by 4 bases, the J end by 5 bases, with 11 bases between. The CDR3 here is CASSSSVVTEAFF. CDR3 DNA: TGTGCCAGCAGTTCCTCGGTGGTTACTGAAGCTTTCTTT.

V gene TRBV19 combines with J gene TRBJ1-5; 9 bases map to TRBD1. The CDR3 has 16 amino acids. The V gene end was trimmed by 1 base and the J gene end by 6 bases; junction bases not matched to a gene: 7. Germline loops: CDR1 LNHDA, CDR2 SQIVND (reference sequence). DNA for the CDR3: TGTGCCAGTAGTATAGGTCCCGGGACAGGGAGTCAGCCCCAGCATTTT. Its translation: CASSIGPGTGSQPQHF.

The chain has TRBV6-2 or TRBV6-3 and TRBJ2-2; D possibly corresponds to TRBD2 (6 bases). The CDR3 loop spans 16 amino acids. Trimming cost V 4 bases and J 2 bases, with 14 bases left between them. Germline V gene sequence: CDR1 MNHEY, CDR2 SVGEGT. The CDR3 loop reads CASSSIGSGNTGELFF. CDR3 bases: TGTGCCAGCAGTTCCATAGGTAGCGGAAACACCGGGGAGCTGTTTTTT.

The CDR3 nucleotides read TGTGCCAGCCTTCAGAGGGCAGGGGATGGGGGCCAAGAGACCCAGTACTTC. Protein sequence: CASLQRAGDGGQETQYF. V gene TRBV11-2 combines with J gene TRBJ2-5; TRBD1 might be the D (6 bases). V was shortened by 8 bases and J by 1 base, with 23 bases between the two germline ends. The CDR3 totals 17 residues. CDR1 and CDR2 (germline): SGHAT, FQNNGV.

The chain links TRBV2 to TRBJ1-5; 7 nucleotides agree with TRBD1. This CDR3 region has 14 residues. The germline V gene encodes CDR1 SNHLY and CDR2 FYNNEI. V dropped 8 bases and J dropped 0; count of bases not matched to a gene: 4. The CDR3 region is CASGGQHSNQPQHF. The CDR3 DNA sequence: TGTGCCAGCGGGGGACAGCATAGCAATCAGCCCCAGCATTTT.

This clone was seen only once. V and J are TRBV5-1 and TRBJ2-1, with TRBD2 matching 11 bases. V lost 4 bases to trimming and J lost 5 bases; unmatched junction nucleotides: 8. The germline CDR1 and CDR2 sequences are SGHRS and YFSETQ. There are 16 residues in the CDR3. The CDR3: CASSPQGLAENNEQFF. The CDR3 region has the DNA TGCGCCAGCAGCCCACAGGGACTAGCGGAAAACAATGAGCAGTTCTTC.

The chain recombines TRBV9 with TRBJ1-2, with 12 bases fitting TRBD1. Per the germline V gene, CDR1 is SGDLS and CDR2 is YYNGEE. Germline trimming cut 4 bases from V and 4 bases from J; bases unmatched to any gene: 5. The CDR3 extends over 15 amino acids. CDR3 sequence (DNA): TGTGCCAGCAGCTTTGGGACAGGGGGCGGCTATGGCTACACCTTC. Protein: CASSFGTGGGYGYTF.

The chain employs TRBV10-1 and TRBJ2-1; the match to TRBD1 covers 11 bases. After removal of 2 bases from V and 4 bases from J, the junction contained 1 base not matched to a gene. The CDR3 extends over 15 amino acids. Germline CDR1 is WNHNN and CDR2 is SYGVQD (reference sequence). This CDR3 is CASSEGTGGYNEQFF. CDR3 nucleotide sequence: TGCGCCAGCAGTGAGGGGACAGGGGGGTACAATGAGCAGTTCTTC.

This sequence joins TRBV5-1 and TRBJ1-3, with 9 bases aligning to TRBD1. With 2 bases clipped from V and 4 bases from J, the junction kept 7 bases outside the gene matches. Germline V lookup: CDR1 SGHRS, CDR2 YFSETQ. The CDR3 runs to 16 residues. The CDR3 bases are TGCGCCAGCAGCTTCGCCGGGACAGGGTACGGAAACACCATATATTTT. This codes for CASSFAGTGYGNTIYF. The whole variable domain, remainder taken from reference TRBV5-1 and TRBJ1-3, is KAGVTQTPRYLIKTRGQQVTLSCSPISGHRSVSWYQQTPGQGLQFLFEYFSETQRNKGNFPGRFSGRQFSNSRSEMNVSTLELGDSALYLCASSFAGTGYGNTIYFGEGSWLTVV.

V is TRBV24-1 and J is TRBJ2-2; 8 bases are a match to TRBD1. The CDR3 sequence is 17 residues long. The V gene end was trimmed by 2 bases and the J gene end by 4 bases; junction bases not matched to a gene: 8. The germline V gene encodes CDR1 KGHDR and CDR2 SFDVKD. CDR3 amino acids: CATSDSSDRVGTGELFF. In DNA form, the CDR3 reads TGTGCCACCAGTGATTCCTCGGACAGGGTGGGCACCGGGGAGCTGTTTTTT.

The CDR3 here is CASSPGQLEDTEAFF. CDR3 bases: TGCGCCAGCAGCCCTGGACAGCTGGAGGATACTGAAGCTTTCTTT. The rearrangement joins TRBV4-1 to TRBJ1-1; TRBD1 is a possible D gene (6 bases). Trimming shortened V by 4 bases and J by 5 bases, and 17 bases separated the two germline ends. The CDR3 is made up of 15 amino acids. Per germline, CDR1 MGHRA and CDR2 YSYEKL.

J is TRBJ1-3 and V is TRBV10-3, with 10 bases identical to TRBD1. The germline gives CDR1 ENHRY, CDR2 SYGVKD. Trimming took 7 bases from V and 6 from J; bases not matched to a gene: 12. The CDR3 has 16 residues. The CDR3 loop reads CAINGDRGSSTNTIYF. In DNA, the CDR3 is TGTGCCATCAACGGGGACAGGGGCTCTTCCACAAACACCATATATTTT.

J is TRBJ1-5 and V is TRBV6-5, with D tentatively TRBD1 (6 bases). V shed 4 bases and J shed 9 bases, with 13 bases lying between them. Germline values: CDR1 MNHEY, CDR2 SVGAGI. The CDR3 is made up of 13 amino acids. The CDR3 DNA follows: TGTGCCAGCAGTTCCCGACAGGCCTTGCCCCAGCATTTT. Residues: CASSSRQALPQHF.

The chain employs TRBV3-1 (or the pseudogene TRBV3-2) and TRBJ2-7; D is unresolved. Germline CDR1 and CDR2: LGHDT and YNNKEL (reference sequence). The CDR3 has 15 amino acids. Between the trimmed V and J ends, which lost 4 bases and 5 bases, there was a span of 18 bases. In DNA form, the CDR3 reads TGTGCCAGCAGCCCAACCTACGAACCTTTGGACGAGCAGTACTTC. Its translation: CASSPTYEPLDEQYF.

The chain recombines TRBV28 with TRBJ2-2; 7 nucleotides agree with TRBD1. Germline assignment: CDR1 MDHEN and CDR2 SYDVKM. Trimming at V came to 4 bases and at J to 2 bases, leaving 10 bases not matched to a gene. This CDR3 has 17 amino acids. CDR3 bases: TGTGCCAGCAGTTACCCGGCACAGGGGTTTAACACCGGGGAGCTGTTTTTT. Residues: CASSYPAQGFNTGELFF.

A few counts support this clone. The CDR3 region is CASSESVSTSYNEQFF. CDR3 bases: TGCGCCAGCAGTGAGTCCGTTTCTACCTCCTACAATGAGCAGTTCTTC. The V call is TRBV10-1, the J call TRBJ2-1, with D uncertain. Per the germline V gene, CDR1 is WNHNN and CDR2 is SYGVQD (reference sequence). This CDR3 has 16 amino acids. With 0 bases removed from V and 0 bases from J, the gap between germline ends came to 9 bases.

This sequence joins TRBV5-4 and TRBJ1-2; a weak D match, TRBD1 (5 bases). The CDR3 runs 12 residues. Germline loops: CDR1 SGHNT, CDR2 YYREEE (reference sequence). With 3 bases removed from V and 8 bases from J, the gap between germline ends came to 11 bases. The CDR3 loop is CASSSIQGGYTF. CDR3 DNA: TGTGCCAGCAGCTCAATCCAGGGAGGCTACACCTTC.

V gene TRBV30 combines with J gene TRBJ2-3; TRBD2 matches at 8 bases. This CDR3 region has 15 residues. Germline-derived CDR1 and CDR2 are GTSNPN and SVGIG (reference sequence). Trimming cost V 5 bases and J 2 bases; bases outside gene matches: 9. This CDR3 is CAWGDLAGLTDTQYF. The CDR3, as DNA: TGTGCCTGGGGTGACCTAGCGGGCCTCACAGATACGCAGTATTTT.

The V gene is TRBV4-3, the J gene TRBJ1-2; 8 bases map to TRBD1. CDR3 length equals 14 residues. Unmatched junction bases numbered 8, after V lost 3 bases and J lost 8 bases. Germline assignment: CDR1 LGHNA and CDR2 YSLEER. Written as DNA, the CDR3 is TGCGCCAGCAGCCATCCGGGACAGGAGGGCGGCTACACCTTC. Residues: CASSHPGQEGGYTF.

The V call is TRBV7-9, the J call TRBJ1-2; no reliable D call. In germline, CDR1 is SEHNR, CDR2 FQNEAQ (reference sequence). V was pared by 6 bases and J by 7 bases, with 21 bases between. The CDR3 runs 15 residues. CDR3 sequence: CASSPFLGGNGGYTF. The CDR3 nucleotides are TGTGCCAGCAGTCCTTTTCTGGGAGGAAACGGTGGCTACACCTTC.

The chain employs TRBV7-2 and TRBJ1-4, with 7 bases aligning to TRBD1. This CDR3 has 12 residues. J lost 7 bases, V lost 4 bases, and 0 bases had no gene match. Germline V CDR1 and CDR2: SGHTA, FQGNSA. CDR3 coding DNA: TGTGCCAGCAGCTACAGGGGTGAAAAACTGTTTTTT. Translating it yields CASSYRGEKLFF.

The rearrangement uses TRBV27 and TRBJ2-5; 7 positions agree with TRBD2. Germline V gene sequence: CDR1 MNHEY, CDR2 SMNVEV (reference sequence). The junction had 8 bases not matched to a gene; V was cut back by 4 bases and J by 0 bases. The CDR3 sequence is 16 residues long. CDR3 amino acids: CASSSLWGGDQETQYF. For the CDR3, the DNA is TGTGCCAGCAGTTCCCTTTGGGGGGGGGACCAAGAGACCCAGTACTTC.

This chain uses TRBV12-3 or TRBV12-4 with TRBJ1-1; the D is unclear. The CDR3 length is 11 residues. V was trimmed by 4 bases and J by 8 bases, leaving 8 bases between them. CDR3 sequence reads: CASSSDGEAFF. CDR3 nucleotides: TGTGCCAGCAGTTCAGACGGGGAAGCTTTCTTT.

This clone was counted a few times. The chain joins TRBV27 to TRBJ1-2, with TRBD1 identical over 9 bases. CDR1 is MNHEY, CDR2 SMNVEV, per germline (reference sequence). Unmatched junction bases numbered 5, after V lost 2 bases and J lost 4 bases. The length of the CDR3 is 15 residues. This CDR3 is CASSLRDRALYGYTF. The CDR3 DNA reads TGTGCCAGCAGTTTACGGGACAGGGCACTCTATGGCTACACCTTC.

The V gene is TRBV7-2, the J gene TRBJ2-1; 12 positions match TRBD2. The ends lost 2 bases at V and 1 base at J; junction bases unmatched: 6. This CDR3 contains 18 residues. Germline V lookup: CDR1 SGHTA, CDR2 FQGNSA. The CDR3 reads CASSLRTSGVISYNEQFF. The CDR3, as DNA: TGTGCCAGCAGCTTAAGGACTAGCGGGGTAATTTCCTACAATGAGCAGTTCTTC.

The chain uses TRBV10-2 and TRBJ2-7; 8 nucleotides align to TRBD2. Trimming removed 11 bases from V and 2 bases from J; junction bases left unmatched: 11. From germline, CDR1 is WSHSY and CDR2 SAAADI. The CDR3 spans 14 residues. CDR3 amino acids: CARTGGGLPYEQYF. The CDR3, as DNA: TGCGCCCGCACGGGGGGGGGCCTCCCCTACGAGCAGTACTTC.

V gene TRBV29-1 combines with J gene TRBJ2-7, with 8 bases identical to TRBD1. The CDR3 length is 14 residues. With V trimmed by 4 bases and J by 6 bases, 11 bases remained unmatched. Germline loops: CDR1 SQVTM, CDR2 ANQGSEA. The CDR3 DNA follows: TGCAGCGTTGCCCCGGACAGGGCGAAACCCGAGCAGTACTTC. Translated: CSVAPDRAKPEQYF.

The chain carries TRBV29-1 and TRBJ1-4; tentative D call: TRBD1 (5 bases). Trimming took 5 bases from V and 6 from J, leaving 19 bases between them. The CDR3 consists of 15 residues. Germline CDR1 SQVTM, CDR2 ANQGSEA. CDR3 nucleotide sequence: TGCAGCGTTTTCGACCCGGGGGGTAGTGATGAAAAACTGTTTTTT. Translated, it gives CSVFDPGGSDEKLFF.